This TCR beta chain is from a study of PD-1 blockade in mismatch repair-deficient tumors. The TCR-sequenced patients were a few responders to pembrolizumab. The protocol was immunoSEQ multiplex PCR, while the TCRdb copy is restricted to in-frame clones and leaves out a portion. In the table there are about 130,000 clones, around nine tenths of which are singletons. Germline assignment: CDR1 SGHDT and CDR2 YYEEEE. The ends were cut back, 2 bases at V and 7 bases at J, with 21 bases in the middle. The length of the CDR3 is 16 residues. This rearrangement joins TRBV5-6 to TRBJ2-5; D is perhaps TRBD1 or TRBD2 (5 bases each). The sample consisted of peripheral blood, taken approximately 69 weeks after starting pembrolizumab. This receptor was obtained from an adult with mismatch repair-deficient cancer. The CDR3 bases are TGTGCCAGCAGCTTTCCGGGACGCCCTGGGTCCCCGACCCAGTACTTC. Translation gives CASSFPGRPGSPTQYF.